This is a list of T cell receptor beta chains from one sample in a study of blood T cells in healthy people across ages. Via MiXCR, TCRdb re-called the 5' RACE reads, giving one row per CDR3 protein. The profile shows about 1,500,000 distinct CDR3 sequences, under 30% of them singletons. Specimen: blood. Receptors originate from a woman in her twenties or thirties in good health. Both conserved end residues are part of each CDR3. The D gene is left open where the match is weak. Size values are once, few and many counts, or a class for expanded clones, and some rows have none.

TRBD1	TRBJ2-6	many	TRBV12-3/TRBV12-4	CAQRQGAGGANVLTF	TGTGCCCAGAGACAGGGGGCCGGAGGGGCCAACGTCCTGACTTTC
TRBD1	TRBJ2-5	-	TRBV6-6	CASSLTPSRGPETQYF	TGTGCCAGCAGTTTAACCCCCTCCAGGGGGCCCGAGACCCAGTACTTC
-	TRBJ2-5	-	TRBV12-3/TRBV12-4	CASSSQLQETQYF	TGTGCCAGCAGTTCGCAGCTCCAAGAGACCCAGTACTTC
TRBD1	TRBJ2-3	-	TRBV9	CASSVETGGASDTQYF	TGTGCCAGCAGCGTAGAAACAGGGGGCGCATCAGATACGCAGTATTTT
-	TRBJ2-2	once	TRBV7-7	CASSLVSGETGELFF	TGTGCCAGCAGCTTAGTCTCAGGGGAGACCGGGGAGCTGTTTTTT
-	TRBJ2-1	-	TRBV7-2	CASSLDLWGSEQFF	TGTGCCAGCAGCTTAGATTTGTGGGGTTCCGAGCAGTTCTTC
-	TRBJ2-7	few	TRBV6-2/TRBV6-3	CASSYMERRQYF	TGTGCCAGCAGTTACATGGAGAGGCGGCAGTACTTC
TRBD2	TRBJ2-4	many	TRBV20-1	CSASPPGLAGFRPYF	TGCAGTGCTAGTCCCCCGGGACTAGCGGGGTTCCGTCCGTACTTC
-	TRBJ1-5	-	TRBV24-1	CATPRGRDQPQHF	TGTGCCACCCCGCGGGGGAGGGATCAGCCCCAGCATTTT
-	TRBJ2-5	few	TRBV6-6	CASSRELGEETQYF	TGTGCCAGCAGCCGGGAACTCGGGGAAGAGACCCAGTACTTC
TRBD2	TRBJ2-1	-	TRBV6-5	CASINSGRDEQFF	TGTGCCAGCATCAATAGCGGGAGAGATGAGCAGTTCTTC
TRBD1	TRBJ1-4	few	TRBV7-2	CASSLDGDSGPGLFF	TGTGCCAGCAGCCTTGACGGGGACAGTGGCCCCGGACTGTTTTTT
-	TRBJ2-4	-	TRBV11-2	CASSLDRGWNIQYF	TGTGCCAGCAGCTTAGATCGAGGGTGGAACATTCAGTACTTC
TRBD2	TRBJ2-1	-	TRBV20-1	CSAKHSGGRGSNEQFF	TGCAGTGCTAAACATAGCGGGGGCCGTGGTAGCAATGAGCAGTTCTTC
-	TRBJ2-5	-	TRBV2	CASSEGGTGRETQYF	TGTGCCAGCAGTGAAGGGGGGACGGGCCGGGAGACCCAGTACTTC
-	TRBJ2-7	few	TRBV6-1	CASNLDRFYEQYF	TGTGCCAGCAATCTGGACAGATTTTACGAGCAGTACTTC
-	TRBJ2-7	few	TRBV5-1	CASSSSGTGRAEQYF	TGCGCCAGCAGCTCCTCCGGGACGGGGAGAGCCGAGCAGTACTTC
TRBD1	TRBJ2-1	-	TRBV4-1	CAGSQAGTGHFSYNEQFF	TGCGCCGGCAGCCAGGCCGGGACAGGGCATTTTTCCTACAATGAGCAGTTCTTC
-	TRBJ1-1	few	TRBV29-1	CSVEKGGTNTEAFF	TGCAGCGTTGAGAAAGGGGGGACGAACACTGAAGCTTTCTTT
TRBD1	TRBJ2-1	once	TRBV4-1	CASSHGQGIYEQFF	TGCGCCAGCAGCCACGGACAGGGAATATATGAGCAGTTCTTC
TRBD2	TRBJ2-5	-	TRBV3-1	CASSQGLGGVETQYF	TGTGCCAGCAGCCAAGGTCTCGGGGGGGTGGAGACCCAGTACTTC